This T cell receptor beta chain was sequenced in a study of technical replicates of blood from several donors. Assay: immunoSEQ multiplex PCR; the TCRdb copy retains only in-frame clones and omits some. The top ten clones hold around 0.39% of a sample with more than 65,000 clones, 95% of them seen once. The CDR3 runs 15 residues. Germline CDR1 is MRHNA and CDR2 is SNTAGT. The ends were cut back, 10 bases at V and 2 bases at J, with 18 bases in the middle. The TCR was taken from a human donor in good health. The rearrangement links TRBV6-4 to TRBJ1-5, with a tentative D call TRBD1 (5 bases). The specimen was T cells isolated from PBMCs. The CDR3 protein is CATDLNRFGNQPQHF. CDR3 bases: TGTGCCACGGACCTAAACAGGTTCGGCAATCAGCCCCAGCATTTT.